Listed here are 12 T cell receptor beta chains from one sample, sequenced in a study of cytomegalovirus exposure and HLA in healthy donors. Data came from immunoSEQ multiplex PCR; TCRdb stores just in-frame clones and leaves some out. This table holds 150,000 to 200,000 clones, 75% to 90% found once. The material sequenced was PBMCs. These receptors were obtained from a man in his late teens or twenties in good health and CMV-seropositive.

The chain recombines TRBV6-4 with TRBJ2-3; 7 nucleotides match TRBD1. Germline-derived CDR1 and CDR2 are MRHNA and SNTAGT. This CDR3 spans 14 amino acids. V lost 6 bases and J lost 4; bases outside the gene matches: 7. CDR3 DNA sequence: TGTGCCAGCAGCGAAGGGCAGGGGGCAGATACGCAGTATTTT. It specifies CASSEGQGADTQYF.

This chain connects TRBV11-2 to TRBJ2-7; 8 positions match TRBD2. After removal of 1 base from V and 0 bases from J, the junction contained 2 bases not matched to a gene. The CDR3 is 15 amino acids. Germline CDR1 and CDR2: SGHAT and FQNNGV. CDR3 bases: TGTGCCAGCAGCTTAGCAGCGGGGGCCTCCTACGAGCAGTACTTC. It encodes CASSLAAGASYEQYF.

V and J are TRBV5-1 and TRBJ2-3; TRBD1 matches 8 bases. Germline V lookup: CDR1 SGHRS, CDR2 YFSETQ. The CDR3 length is 14 residues. After removal of 4 bases from V and 2 bases from J, the junction contained 3 bases not matched to a gene. CDR3 in DNA: TGCGCCAGCAGCCGACAGGGGACCACAGATACGCAGTATTTT. Translated: CASSRQGTTDTQYF.

The V gene is TRBV5-1, the J gene TRBJ2-7; perhaps TRBD1 as D (6 bases). The CDR3 consists of 14 residues. Germline V gives CDR1 SGHRS, CDR2 YFSETQ. Trimming pared 2 bases from V and 2 bases from J, leaving 11 bases between. The CDR3 sequence: CASSLRGGAYEQYF. The CDR3 DNA is TGCGCCAGCAGCTTAAGAGGGGGAGCCTACGAGCAGTACTTC.

This clone is a singleton in its sample. The rearrangement links TRBV9 to TRBJ2-1; possible D gene TRBD2, 6 bases. Per the germline V gene, CDR1 is SGDLS and CDR2 is YYNGEE. This CDR3 is built from 15 residues. V was shortened by 4 bases and J by 8 bases, with 19 bases between the two germline ends. CDR3 DNA sequence: TGTGCCAGCAGCCCCTGGAAGGGGACTCCGCATGAGCAGTTCTTC. Protein: CASSPWKGTPHEQFF.

V is TRBV11-3 and J is TRBJ2-3, with 10 bases lining up with TRBD2. Germline CDR1 is SGHNT and CDR2 is YENEEA. CDR3 size: 16 residues. Losses at the gene ends were 1 base for V and 5 bases for J; bases not matched to a gene: 6. The DNA for the CDR3 is TGTGCCAGCAGCTTAGTAAGCGGGGGGGCGGTAGATACGCAGTATTTT. Its protein is CASSLVSGGAVDTQYF.

The chain couples TRBV30 to TRBJ2-2; TRBD2 matches at 16 bases. The CDR3 is 16 amino acids. CDR1 is GTSNPN and CDR2 is SVGIG in the germline V gene (reference sequence). Trimming cost V 2 bases and J 8 bases; bases outside gene matches: 5. The CDR3 loop is CAWSPGTSGGAGELFF. For the CDR3, the DNA is TGTGCCTGGAGTCCCGGGACTAGCGGGGGGGCAGGGGAGCTGTTTTTT. Looking up the rest from reference TRBV30 and TRBJ2-2 gives the full variable domain: SQTIHQWPATLVQPVGSPLSLECTVEGTSNPNLYWYRQAAGRGLQLLFYSVGIGQISSEVPQNLSASRPQDRQFILSSKKLLLSDSGFYLCAWSPGTSGGAGELFFGEGSRLTVL.

This chain joins TRBV30 and TRBJ2-5; 9 bases are shared with TRBD1. This CDR3 has 14 residues. The germline gives CDR1 GTSNPN, CDR2 SVGIG (reference sequence). V shed 4 bases and J 2 bases; nucleotides not matched to a gene: 5. The CDR3 DNA sequence: TGTGCCTGGACAAGACAGGGGGGACAAGAGACCCAGTACTTC. Its protein is CAWTRQGGQETQYF.

This chain connects TRBV6-5 to TRBJ1-1; D perhaps matches TRBD1 (5 bases). V lost 6 bases and J lost 1, with 12 bases in between. The CDR3 spans 14 residues. Germline V gene lookup returns CDR1 MNHEY and CDR2 SVGAGI. CDR3 residues: CASRGIGGNTEAFF. The CDR3 nucleotides are TGTGCCAGCAGGGGGATCGGGGGGAACACTGAAGCTTTCTTT.

This chain joins TRBV7-2 and TRBJ1-1; tentatively, D is TRBD1 (5 bases). Germline CDR1 SGHTA, CDR2 FQGNSA. The CDR3 has 14 amino acids. Trimming removed 2 bases at V and 2 bases at J, with 9 bases between. CDR3 region: CASSLNGHNTEAFF. CDR3 nucleotides: TGTGCCAGCAGCTTAAACGGACATAACACTGAAGCTTTCTTT.

The chain carries TRBV7-9 and TRBJ2-3; D possibly corresponds to TRBD2 (6 bases). Germline V gives CDR1 SEHNR, CDR2 FQNEAQ (reference sequence). V was cut by 1 base and J by 5 bases, with 22 bases left in between. The CDR3 is 18 residues long. The CDR3 coding sequence is TGTGCCAGCAGCTTAGTGAGTTTTTGGGGGGTTTCGGGAGATACGCAGTATTTT. Translating gives CASSLVSFWGVSGDTQYF.

This rearrangement joins TRBV7-9 to TRBJ2-2, with 13 bases that match TRBD2. This CDR3 has 15 amino acids. V shed 5 bases and J 10 bases; nucleotides not matched to a gene: 7. Germline CDR1 reads SEHNR; CDR2 reads FQNEAQ (reference sequence). CDR3 sequence reads: CASSPTGTSGKELFF. CDR3 sequence (DNA): TGTGCCAGCAGCCCAACCGGGACTAGCGGGAAGGAGCTGTTTTTT.